This entry lists 16 T cell receptor beta chains sequenced from one sample in a study of T cell responses to AZD1222 COVID-19 vaccine. Sequenced by immunoSEQ multiplex PCR; TCRdb stores in-frame clones only, minus some. The sample lists approximately 190,000 clones, 80% to 95% occurring once. The sample was peripheral blood, taken on day 0 of AZD1222 vaccination. The receptors shown here come from an adult in good health.

CDR3 bases: TGTGCCAGCAGCCTGCCTCCCGACAGGACTAATACCTACAATGAGCAGTTCTTC. This codes for CASSLPPDRTNTYNEQFF. The chain links TRBV9 to TRBJ2-1; D assignment may be TRBD1 or TRBD2 (6 bases each). V shed 4 bases and J shed 2 bases, with 22 bases lying between them. This CDR3 is 18 amino acids long. Per the germline V gene, CDR1 is SGDLS and CDR2 is YYNGEE. Together with reference TRBV9 and TRBJ2-1, the CDR3 gives the full variable domain: DSGVTQTPKHLITATGQRVTLRCSPRSGDLSVYWYQQSLDQGLQFLIQYYNGEERAKGNILERFSAQQFPDLHSELNLSSLELGDSALYFCASSLPPDRTNTYNEQFFGPGTRLTVL.

The chain carries TRBV4-2 and TRBJ2-3, with 9 bases matching TRBD2. Germline trimming cut 5 bases from V and 4 bases from J; bases unmatched to any gene: 4. Germline lookup yields CDR1 LGHNA and CDR2 YNFKEQ. This CDR3 region has 14 residues. In DNA, the CDR3 is TGTGCCAGCAGCTTTAGCGGGGGCTCAGATACGCAGTATTTT. This sequence encodes CASSFSGGSDTQYF.

The chain employs TRBV25-1 and TRBJ2-1; tentative D call: TRBD2 (6 bases). Trimming cost V 8 bases and J 8 bases, with 13 bases left between them. Germline CDR1 MGHDK, CDR2 SYGVNS. The CDR3 contains 12 residues. CDR3 residues: CASGTGSYEQFF. In nucleotides, the CDR3 is TGTGCCAGCGGAACCGGGAGCTATGAGCAGTTCTTC.

V is TRBV9 and J is TRBJ2-5, with D possibly matching TRBD1 (7 bases). The V end lost 3 bases, the J end lost 4 bases, and 19 bases lay between the germline ends. The CDR3 is made up of 16 amino acids. From germline, CDR1 is SGDLS and CDR2 YYNGEE. CDR3 loop: CASSGQGDSSSETQYF. DNA of the CDR3: TGTGCCAGCAGCGGTCAGGGGGACTCCTCATCAGAGACCCAGTACTTC. Full variable domain (outside the CDR3, taken from reference TRBV9 and TRBJ2-5): DSGVTQTPKHLITATGQRVTLRCSPRSGDLSVYWYQQSLDQGLQFLIQYYNGEERAKGNILERFSAQQFPDLHSELNLSSLELGDSALYFCASSGQGDSSSETQYFGPGTRLLVL.

The genes are TRBV28 and TRBJ1-3; D gene uncertain. Per the germline V gene, CDR1 is MDHEN and CDR2 is SYDVKM. This CDR3 is 13 amino acids long. V was shortened by 5 bases and J by 8 bases, with 13 bases between the two germline ends. The CDR3 nucleotides are TGTGCCAGCAGTCCTGGATGGTCGGACACCATATATTTT. Translated: CASSPGWSDTIYF.

This chain links TRBV10-3 with TRBJ1-1; the D gene is possibly TRBD1 (5 bases). Trimming removed 2 bases at V and 6 bases at J, with 13 bases between. Per germline, CDR1 ENHRY and CDR2 SYGVKD. This CDR3 has 14 amino acids. This CDR3 reads CAISEAQGSAEAFF. The CDR3 coding sequence is TGTGCCATCAGTGAGGCGCAGGGTTCAGCTGAAGCTTTCTTT.

The gene calls are TRBV25-1 and TRBJ2-5; D is possibly TRBD1 (6 bases). The CDR3 contains 14 residues. Germline CDR1 is MGHDK and CDR2 is SYGVNS. The V gene lost 3 bases and the J gene lost 7 bases, with 15 bases spanning the gap. CDR3 nucleotide sequence: TGTGCCAGCAGTGACCAACAGGGATACGGGACCCAGTACTTC. It translates to CASSDQQGYGTQYF.

The chain has TRBV6-5 and TRBJ1-5; 7 nucleotides align to TRBD1. Germline lookup yields CDR1 MNHEY and CDR2 SVGAGI. The CDR3 is 14 amino acids. With V trimmed by 8 bases and J by 4 bases, 8 bases remained unmatched. The CDR3 reads CASGRAGGNQPQHF. As DNA, the CDR3 is TGTGCCAGCGGGCGGGCAGGGGGGAATCAGCCCCAGCATTTT.

This clone came up once. This chain connects TRBV11-2 to TRBJ1-2; weak D call: TRBD1 (5 bases). Trimming cost V 2 bases and J 5 bases, with 9 bases left between them. This CDR3 is built from 13 residues. The germline V gene encodes CDR1 SGHAT and CDR2 FQNNGV. CDR3 coding DNA: TGTGCCAGCAGCTTACGGAGGGGATATGGCTACACCTTC. It specifies CASSLRRGYGYTF.

The rearrangement links TRBV5-5 to TRBJ2-7, with D hard to call. CDR1 and CDR2 (germline): SGHKS, YYEKEE (reference sequence). The ends were cut back, 6 bases at V and 0 bases at J, with 19 bases in the middle. CDR3 length: 16 amino acids. The CDR3: CASTPGHGTYSYEQYF. Written as DNA, the CDR3 is TGTGCCAGCACCCCTGGGCACGGCACATACTCCTACGAGCAGTACTTC.

V usage is TRBV9 and J usage is TRBJ1-6; no definite D call. The CDR3 is 15 amino acids. CDR1 SGDLS and CDR2 YYNGEE come from the germline V gene. The V gene lost 4 bases and the J gene lost 14 bases, with 22 bases spanning the gap. CDR3 nucleotides: TGTGCCAGCAGCCCGCGAAAGGTATGGCAGTTGGCCCTCCACTTT. Residues: CASSPRKVWQLALHF.

This clone has a single count. The V and J genes are TRBV18 and TRBJ2-7; maybe TRBD1 (6 bases). V gave up 2 bases and J gave up 5 bases, with 10 bases separating them. The CDR3 has 13 amino acids. CDR1 and CDR2 from the germline V gene are KGHSH and LQKENI. The CDR3 DNA reads TGTGCCAGCTCACCAGGTCAGGGGAACGAGCAGTACTTC. Translated: CASSPGQGNEQYF. The full variable domain, completed using reference TRBV18 and TRBJ2-7, is NAGVMQNPRHLVRRRGQEARLRCSPMKGHSHVYWYRQLPEEGLKFMVYLQKENIIDESGMPKERFSAEFPKEGPSILRIQQVVRGDSAAYFCASSPGQGNEQYFGPGTRLTVT.

This clone was counted a single time. This chain connects TRBV2 to TRBJ2-3; a weak D match, TRBD1 (5 bases). CDR1 is SNHLY and CDR2 is FYNNEI in the germline V gene. The CDR3 has 14 amino acids. Trimming stripped 7 bases from V and 2 bases from J, with 13 bases between. CDR3 region: CASTLGGHTDTQYF. DNA of the CDR3: TGTGCCAGCACCCTGGGCGGACACACAGATACGCAGTATTTT.

The V call is TRBV4-1, the J call TRBJ2-1; 8 nucleotides align to TRBD2. V gave up 1 base and J gave up 3 bases; unmatched junction bases: 5. The CDR3 consists of 16 residues. The germline V gene has CDR1 MGHRA and CDR2 YSYEKL. CDR3 bases: TGCGCCAGCAGCCAAGGAATTAGCGGGGTCTACAATGAGCAGTTCTTC. As protein: CASSQGISGVYNEQFF.

The rearrangement uses TRBV25-1 and TRBJ1-2; no clear D gene. The CDR3 runs to 13 residues. V was pared by 7 bases and J by 2 bases, with 11 bases between. The germline V gene has CDR1 MGHDK and CDR2 SYGVNS. The CDR3 is CASNPGSNYGYTF. The CDR3 nucleotides read TGTGCCAGCAATCCGGGGTCAAACTATGGCTACACCTTC.

This clone was picked up one time. The V gene is TRBV11-1, the J gene TRBJ1-1; no clear D. Per the germline V gene, CDR1 is SGHAT and CDR2 is FQDESV (reference sequence). This CDR3 comprises 12 residues. Trimming shortened V by 5 bases and J by 11 bases, and 15 bases separated the two germline ends. CDR3 sequence: CASSLVTGGAFF. The CDR3, as DNA: TGTGCCAGCAGCCTTGTCACCGGAGGGGCTTTCTTT.